The clone carrying this T cell receptor beta chain was counted between two and nine times. Its antigen is still unknown. Attached unique molecular identifiers marked individual cDNA molecules. Each CDR3 protein is one row after TCRdb ran MiXCR on the 5' RACE reads. The sample consists of 83,000 or so distinct CDR3 sequences, less than 11% of them appearing once. The trim removed 7 bases at V and 7 bases at J, leaving 9 bases unmatched. From germline, CDR1 is MNHEY and CDR2 SVGEGT. This CDR3 spans 14 amino acids. The data originate from a study of early T cells in non-severe SARS-CoV-2 infection. Points from the study as a whole: In VDJdb matching, anti-spike CD8 responses were favored while private and CD4 specificities went missing.

The source of this sequence is an adult who was a healthcare worker with PCR-confirmed SARS-CoV-2 infection or an uninfected control (not recorded which). Sequences were derived from whole blood, sampled at baseline. The chain links TRBV6-2 or TRBV6-3 to TRBJ2-1, with 8 bases matching TRBD2. The CDR3 DNA is TGTGCCAGCAAAGGGGAGCGGGAGTGGAATGAGCAGTTCTTC. Its translation: CASKGEREWNEQFF.